The 4 T cell receptor beta chains below were found in one sample sequenced in a study of cytomegalovirus exposure and HLA in healthy donors. PCR employed 60 Vbeta and 13 Jbeta primers. Sequenced by immunoSEQ multiplex PCR; TCRdb stores in-frame clones only, minus some. The sample lists about 130,000 clones; about 86% were seen once. The sample was PBMCs. Source of these receptors: a man between 18 and 29 years old in good health and CMV-seronegative.

J is TRBJ1-5 and V is TRBV28; TRBD1 aligns across 7 bases. The CDR3 runs to 16 residues. V trimming: 4 bases; J trimming: 2 bases; junction bases outside the gene matches: 8. CDR1 and CDR2 (germline): MDHEN, SYDVKM. The CDR3 nucleotides read TGTGCCAGCAGTTCTGGACAGGCACCCGGCAATCAGCCCCAGCATTTT. Its translation: CASSSGQAPGNQPQHF.

The chain links TRBV2 to TRBJ1-6; possibly TRBD1 for D (6 bases). Per the germline V gene, CDR1 is SNHLY and CDR2 is FYNNEI. The CDR3 covers 15 residues. V was shortened by 7 bases and J by 9 bases, with 19 bases between the two germline ends. The CDR3 region has the DNA TGTGCCAGCATCGCGAACAGGGAAGGGAGTTCACCCCTCCACTTT. It is translated as CASIANREGSSPLHF.

V gene TRBV4-3 combines with J gene TRBJ2-7, with TRBD1 as a possible D gene (5 bases). Trimming took 0 bases from V and 2 from J, leaving 14 bases between them. Germline V gene sequence: CDR1 LGHNA, CDR2 YSLEER. There are 16 residues in the CDR3. CDR3 region: CASSQDLSRVAYEQYF. CDR3 bases: TGCGCCAGCAGCCAAGATCTATCCAGGGTAGCCTACGAGCAGTACTTC.

This clone was observed a single time. The rearrangement uses TRBV25-1 and TRBJ1-4, with 8 bases identical to TRBD1. CDR1 and CDR2 from the germline V gene are MGHDK and SYGVNS. J was trimmed by 7 bases and V by 4 bases; bases with no gene match: 11. CDR3 size: 16 residues. CDR3 nucleotide sequence: TGTGCCAGCAGTGTGGCAGGGGGCGGAGGAGGTGAAAAACTGTTTTTT. It specifies CASSVAGGGGGEKLFF.